This TCR beta chain was obtained from a study of OX40 agonist ivuxolimab in advanced cancers. Enrollment shut out patients with autoimmune disease history or systemic immunosuppression. This table comes from immunoSEQ multiplex PCR, and its TCRdb copy is limited to in-frame clones, with some not included. The data hold some 80,000 clones, with approximately 95% observed a single time. The specimen was CD4+ or CD8+ T cells sorted from blood, collected in a trial of the OX40 agonist ivuxolimab. The TCR originated in an adult with an advanced solid tumor such as melanoma, head and neck, liver or kidney cancer.

This chain's CDR3 is CASSAGQVSYEQYF. The CDR3 DNA follows: TGCGCCAGCAGCGCTGGACAGGTTTCCTACGAGCAGTACTTC. The chain employs TRBV5-1 and TRBJ2-7, with 7 nucleotides matching TRBD1. J gave up 1 base and V 4 bases, and 5 bases lay outside the gene matches. The length of the CDR3 is 14 residues. Germline V gene sequence: CDR1 SGHRS, CDR2 YFSETQ.